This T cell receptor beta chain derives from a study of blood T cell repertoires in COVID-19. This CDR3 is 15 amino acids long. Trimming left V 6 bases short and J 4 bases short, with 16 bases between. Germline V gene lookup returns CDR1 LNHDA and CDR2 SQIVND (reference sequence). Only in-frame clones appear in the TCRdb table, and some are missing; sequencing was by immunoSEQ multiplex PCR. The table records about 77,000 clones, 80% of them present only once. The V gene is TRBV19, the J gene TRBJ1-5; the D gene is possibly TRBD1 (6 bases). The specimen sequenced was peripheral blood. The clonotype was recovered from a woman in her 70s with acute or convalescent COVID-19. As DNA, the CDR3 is TGTGCCAGTAGCGAAACCGGGACAACTAATCAGCCCCAGCATTTT. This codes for CASSETGTTNQPQHF.